The present TCR beta chain was sequenced within a study of blood T cell repertoires in COVID-19. Those who participated ranged in age from roughly 18 to 90 years and resided in 24 US areas. Source study methods: Reference gene primer amplification yielded estimated nucleated cell counts. TCRdb's table, derived via immunoSEQ multiplex PCR, lists solely in-frame clones and lacks some. Clone size and V and J calls were adopted from that table, with D and trimming inferred from the DNA. The table lists 150,000 or so clones, approximately 79% of them singletons, with roughly 2.9% in the top ten. This clonotype was sampled from a woman aged 50 to 65 who had recovered from COVID-19. The sample comprised PBMCs or T cells enriched from blood (not recorded which).

The CDR3 loop is CASRRREYNSPLHF. For the CDR3, the DNA is TGTGCCAGCAGGCGCAGGGAATATAATTCACCCCTCCACTTT. J is TRBJ1-6 and V is TRBV2, with D possibly being TRBD1 (5 bases). Germline CDR1 is SNHLY and CDR2 is FYNNEI. There are 14 residues in the CDR3. The V and J ends lost 6 bases and 4 bases respectively, with 10 bases between them.